Listed below are T cell receptor beta chains from one sample, sequenced in a study of blood T cell repertoires in COVID-19. Clones were sequenced by immunoSEQ multiplex PCR, and TCRdb holds only the in-frame ones, with some missing. The table has approximately 160,000 clones, around 83% seen once. The sample taken for sequencing was PBMCs or T cells enriched from blood (not recorded which). The receptors were sampled from a woman aged 45-60 years in a cohort exposed to, infected with or recovered from COVID-19 (not recorded which). Both conserved end residues are part of each CDR3. The order of the fields is clone size, CDR3 length, J gene, V gene, D gene, CDR3 protein, CDR3 DNA. The D gene is left open where the match is weak. Clone size is not always given. Where it is, it says once, few, many or a class for expanded clones.

clone size: NA
CDR3 length: 18
J gene: TRBJ2-7
V gene: TRBV5-6
D gene: TRBD1
CDR3 protein: CASSKLGTGTGGDAEQYF
CDR3 DNA: TGTGCCAGCAGCAAGTTAGGTACCGGGACAGGGGGTGATGCAGAGCAGTACTTC

clone size: NA
CDR3 length: 14
J gene: TRBJ1-2
V gene: TRBV15
D gene: NA
CDR3 protein: CATSRVGQLYGYTF
CDR3 DNA: TGTGCCACCAGCAGAGTGGGACAACTCTATGGCTACACCTTC

clone size: NA
CDR3 length: 16
J gene: TRBJ1-2
V gene: TRBV19
D gene: NA
CDR3 protein: CASAMGGAGLIYGYTF
CDR3 DNA: TGTGCCAGCGCCATGGGGGGGGCAGGGTTGATCTATGGCTACACCTTC

clone size: NA
CDR3 length: 13
J gene: TRBJ1-1
V gene: TRBV29-1
D gene: NA
CDR3 protein: CSVVGGQNTEAFF
CDR3 DNA: TGCAGCGTTGTCGGGGGGCAAAACACTGAAGCTTTCTTT

clone size: NA
CDR3 length: 17
J gene: TRBJ2-3
V gene: TRBV7-3
D gene: TRBD1
CDR3 protein: CASSLRTGGLHTDTQYF
CDR3 DNA: TGTGCCAGCAGCTTAAGGACAGGGGGCTTGCACACAGATACGCAGTATTTT

clone size: NA
CDR3 length: 17
J gene: TRBJ1-5
V gene: TRBV19
D gene: NA
CDR3 protein: CASSILGGQGSNQPQHF
CDR3 DNA: TGTGCCAGTAGTATCCTGGGTGGCCAGGGAAGCAATCAGCCCCAGCATTTT

clone size: NA
CDR3 length: 15
J gene: TRBJ2-3
V gene: TRBV2
D gene: TRBD2
CDR3 protein: CASSVAGVSTDTQYF
CDR3 DNA: TGTGCCAGCAGTGTAGCGGGAGTTAGCACAGATACGCAGTATTTT

clone size: NA
CDR3 length: 13
J gene: TRBJ1-1
V gene: TRBV6-5
D gene: NA
CDR3 protein: CASSYSQNTEAFF
CDR3 DNA: TGTGCCAGCAGTTACTCTCAGAACACTGAAGCTTTCTTT

clone size: once
CDR3 length: 13
J gene: TRBJ2-5
V gene: TRBV2
D gene: NA
CDR3 protein: CASRFDVAETQYF
CDR3 DNA: TGTGCCAGCAGATTTGACGTAGCCGAGACCCAGTACTTC

clone size: NA
CDR3 length: 13
J gene: TRBJ2-5
V gene: TRBV5-1
D gene: TRBD1
CDR3 protein: CASSEDRVETQYF
CDR3 DNA: TGCGCCAGCAGCGAGGACAGGGTGGAGACCCAGTACTTC

clone size: NA
CDR3 length: 16
J gene: TRBJ1-6
V gene: TRBV7-2
D gene: NA
CDR3 protein: CASSPGINSYNSPLHF
CDR3 DNA: TGTGCCAGCAGCCCAGGTATAAACTCCTATAATTCACCCCTCCACTTT

clone size: NA
CDR3 length: 16
J gene: TRBJ2-7
V gene: TRBV2
D gene: NA
CDR3 protein: CASSGGLTGPTYEQYF
CDR3 DNA: TGTGCCAGCAGTGGGGGGCTGACAGGACCTACCTACGAGCAGTACTTC

clone size: NA
CDR3 length: 15
J gene: TRBJ2-3
V gene: TRBV13
D gene: TRBD1
CDR3 protein: CASSSGTGRRDTQYF
CDR3 DNA: TGTGCCAGCAGCTCCGGGACAGGGCGAAGGGATACGCAGTATTTT

clone size: NA
CDR3 length: 15
J gene: TRBJ2-7
V gene: TRBV19
D gene: NA
CDR3 protein: CASSISAGPPYEQYF
CDR3 DNA: TGTGCCAGTAGTATATCGGCAGGCCCCCCCTACGAGCAGTACTTC

clone size: NA
CDR3 length: 12
J gene: TRBJ1-2
V gene: TRBV19
D gene: NA
CDR3 protein: CASSIAGYGYTF
CDR3 DNA: TGTGCCAGTAGTATAGCGGGTTATGGCTACACCTTC

clone size: NA
CDR3 length: 17
J gene: TRBJ1-5
V gene: TRBV27
D gene: TRBD1
CDR3 protein: CASSLYPGQRNDQPQHF
CDR3 DNA: TGTGCCAGCAGTTTGTATCCGGGACAGAGGAACGATCAGCCCCAGCATTTT

clone size: NA
CDR3 length: 16
J gene: TRBJ1-4
V gene: TRBV7-9
D gene: TRBD1
CDR3 protein: CASSKPGQSTNEKLFF
CDR3 DNA: TGTGCCAGCAGCAAACCGGGACAGTCAACTAATGAAAAACTGTTTTTT

clone size: NA
CDR3 length: 14
J gene: TRBJ1-5
V gene: TRBV19
D gene: NA
CDR3 protein: CASSTRAPNQPQHF
CDR3 DNA: TGTGCCAGTAGTACCAGGGCCCCTAATCAGCCCCAGCATTTT

clone size: NA
CDR3 length: 12
J gene: TRBJ2-7
V gene: TRBV29-1
D gene: TRBD1
CDR3 protein: CSVDRGTYEQYF
CDR3 DNA: TGCAGCGTGGACAGGGGCACCTACGAGCAGTACTTC

clone size: NA
CDR3 length: 15
J gene: TRBJ1-1
V gene: TRBV28
D gene: NA
CDR3 protein: CASRDTGLLSTEAFF
CDR3 DNA: TGTGCCAGCCGGGACACGGGTCTACTGAGCACTGAAGCTTTCTTT

clone size: few
CDR3 length: 12
J gene: TRBJ1-3
V gene: TRBV28
D gene: TRBD1
CDR3 protein: CASSLVGTVLIF
CDR3 DNA: TGTGCCAGCAGTTTAGTGGGGACAGTGCTCATTTTT

clone size: NA
CDR3 length: 15
J gene: TRBJ2-7
V gene: TRBV7-2
D gene: TRBD2
CDR3 protein: CASSPTSGGVGEQYF
CDR3 DNA: TGTGCCAGCAGTCCTACTAGCGGGGGGGTGGGCGAGCAGTACTTC

clone size: NA
CDR3 length: 13
J gene: TRBJ2-1
V gene: TRBV19
D gene: NA
CDR3 protein: CASSIDQDRPQLF
CDR3 DNA: TGTGCCAGTAGTATAGACCAAGACAGACCCCAACTCTTC

clone size: NA
CDR3 length: 15
J gene: TRBJ2-5
V gene: TRBV24-1
D gene: TRBD1
CDR3 protein: CATSDPSTGYGTQYF
CDR3 DNA: TGTGCCACCAGTGATCCATCGACAGGGTACGGGACCCAGTACTTC

clone size: NA
CDR3 length: 14
J gene: TRBJ2-1
V gene: TRBV6-5
D gene: NA
CDR3 protein: CASRLLAVDNEQFF
CDR3 DNA: TGTGCCAGCAGGTTATTAGCAGTAGACAATGAGCAGTTCTTC

clone size: NA
CDR3 length: 17
J gene: TRBJ2-7
V gene: TRBV2
D gene: TRBD1
CDR3 protein: CASRLRTGTGLSYEQYF
CDR3 DNA: TGTGCCAGCAGACTCAGAACCGGGACAGGGCTTTCCTACGAGCAGTACTTC

clone size: NA
CDR3 length: 16
J gene: TRBJ2-2
V gene: TRBV5-5
D gene: TRBD1
CDR3 protein: CASSPTTGKKSGELFF
CDR3 DNA: TGTGCCAGCAGCCCCACGACAGGGAAAAAGTCCGGGGAGCTGTTTTTT

clone size: NA
CDR3 length: 12
J gene: TRBJ2-1
V gene: TRBV5-6
D gene: NA
CDR3 protein: CASSLPNNEQFF
CDR3 DNA: TGTGCCAGCAGCTTGCCCAACAATGAGCAGTTCTTC

clone size: NA
CDR3 length: 14
J gene: TRBJ2-2
V gene: TRBV2
D gene: NA
CDR3 protein: CASGGRKFTGELFF
CDR3 DNA: TGTGCCAGCGGGGGGAGGAAATTTACCGGGGAGCTGTTTTTT

clone size: NA
CDR3 length: 21
J gene: TRBJ1-6
V gene: TRBV13
D gene: NA
CDR3 protein: CASSLGIVEDRWSSYNSPLHF
CDR3 DNA: TGTGCCAGCAGCTTAGGCATAGTTGAAGACCGGTGGAGCTCCTATAATTCACCCCTCCACTTT

clone size: NA
CDR3 length: 14
J gene: TRBJ2-5
V gene: TRBV5-1
D gene: NA
CDR3 protein: CASSTGTAQETQYF
CDR3 DNA: TGCGCCAGCAGTACGGGGACTGCACAAGAGACCCAGTACTTC

clone size: NA
CDR3 length: 16
J gene: TRBJ1-3
V gene: TRBV18
D gene: NA
CDR3 protein: CASSPPGEGSGNTIYF
CDR3 DNA: TGTGCCAGCTCACCACCGGGAGAAGGCTCTGGAAACACCATATATTTT

clone size: NA
CDR3 length: 17
J gene: TRBJ2-1
V gene: TRBV19
D gene: TRBD2
CDR3 protein: CASMGLAGKSSYNEQFF
CDR3 DNA: TGTGCCAGTATGGGGCTAGCGGGAAAAAGCTCCTACAATGAGCAGTTCTTC

clone size: NA
CDR3 length: 12
J gene: TRBJ1-1
V gene: TRBV20-1
D gene: NA
CDR3 protein: CSASGRNTEAFF
CDR3 DNA: TGCAGTGCTAGTGGTAGGAACACTGAAGCTTTCTTT

clone size: NA
CDR3 length: 12
J gene: TRBJ1-2
V gene: TRBV29-1
D gene: TRBD1
CDR3 protein: CSVGTGNYGYTF
CDR3 DNA: TGCAGCGTGGGGACAGGGAACTATGGCTACACCTTC

clone size: once
CDR3 length: 17
J gene: TRBJ2-1
V gene: TRBV3-1/TRBV3-2
D gene: TRBD1
CDR3 protein: CASSQAQWDRSYNEQFF
CDR3 DNA: TGTGCCAGCAGCCAAGCCCAATGGGACAGGAGTTACAATGAGCAGTTCTTC

clone size: few
CDR3 length: 17
J gene: TRBJ2-3
V gene: TRBV10-3
D gene: TRBD2
CDR3 protein: CAISESVAGGSTDTQYF
CDR3 DNA: TGTGCCATCAGTGAGTCGGTAGCGGGGGGGAGCACAGATACGCAGTATTTT

clone size: NA
CDR3 length: 11
J gene: TRBJ1-1
V gene: TRBV30
D gene: NA
CDR3 protein: CAFRGNTEAFF
CDR3 DNA: TGTGCCTTCAGGGGGAACACTGAAGCTTTCTTT

clone size: NA
CDR3 length: 15
J gene: TRBJ2-7
V gene: TRBV5-8
D gene: NA
CDR3 protein: CASSFGPGLSYEQYF
CDR3 DNA: TGTGCCAGCAGCTTCGGTCCAGGGCTCTCCTACGAGCAGTACTTC

clone size: NA
CDR3 length: 15
J gene: TRBJ1-6
V gene: TRBV9
D gene: NA
CDR3 protein: CASSVDGIADSPLHF
CDR3 DNA: TGTGCCAGCAGCGTAGACGGAATAGCAGATTCACCCCTCCACTTT

clone size: NA
CDR3 length: 14
J gene: TRBJ1-5
V gene: TRBV18
D gene: TRBD1
CDR3 protein: CASSPGTGEKPQHF
CDR3 DNA: TGTGCCAGCTCACCAGGGACAGGGGAAAAGCCCCAGCATTTT